This is a list of T cell receptor beta chains from one sample in a study of OX40 agonist ivuxolimab in advanced cancers. The table came from immunoSEQ multiplex PCR; TCRdb's copy has only in-frame clones and leaves some out. Seen here are about 35,000 clones, under 85% observed once, and the top ten hold roughly 13%. Source: CD4+ or CD8+ T cells sorted from blood, taken in a trial of the OX40 agonist ivuxolimab. Receptors originate from an adult with an advanced solid tumor such as melanoma, head and neck, liver or kidney cancer. CDR3s include the opening cysteine and the closing phenylalanine or tryptophan.

v_gene	j_gene	CDR3aa
TRBV19	TRBJ2-1	CASSIFWTSGGYEQFF
TRBV19	TRBJ2-2	CASSIGDRAPGELFF
TRBV10-2	TRBJ2-6	CASIKGFSGANVLTF
TRBV5-1	TRBJ1-1	CASSLAEPNTEAFF
TRBV5-1	TRBJ2-3	CASSLPPGGDTQYF
TRBV19	TRBJ1-5	CASSPAHNQPQHF
TRBV7-3	TRBJ2-7	CASSLRAHSYEQYF
TRBV7-2	TRBJ2-7	CASSLLGRASYEQYF
TRBV28	TRBJ1-5	CASAPAWGRDQPQHF
TRBV4-1	TRBJ2-7	CASSQVMGGSYEQYF
TRBV27	TRBJ2-7	CAIPYEQYF
TRBV7-2	TRBJ2-2	CASSPWGSNTGELFF
TRBV30	TRBJ2-3	CAWSGEYSTDTQYF
TRBV28	TRBJ1-6	CASYEPGQWDSPLHF
TRBV19	TRBJ2-6	CASSIQGKSSGANVLTF
TRBV7-3	TRBJ2-7	CASSLGLAGVGEQYF
TRBV7-9	TRBJ1-1	CASTPDRLVAEAFF
TRBV27	TRBJ2-7	CASGTSLEQYF
TRBV7-7	TRBJ1-2	CASSLERVYGYTF
TRBV6-1	TRBJ2-4	CASSWDFTAKNIQYF
TRBV27	TRBJ2-2	CASSLNPSGSMTGELFF
TRBV9	TRBJ2-1	CASSRGTSYNEQFF